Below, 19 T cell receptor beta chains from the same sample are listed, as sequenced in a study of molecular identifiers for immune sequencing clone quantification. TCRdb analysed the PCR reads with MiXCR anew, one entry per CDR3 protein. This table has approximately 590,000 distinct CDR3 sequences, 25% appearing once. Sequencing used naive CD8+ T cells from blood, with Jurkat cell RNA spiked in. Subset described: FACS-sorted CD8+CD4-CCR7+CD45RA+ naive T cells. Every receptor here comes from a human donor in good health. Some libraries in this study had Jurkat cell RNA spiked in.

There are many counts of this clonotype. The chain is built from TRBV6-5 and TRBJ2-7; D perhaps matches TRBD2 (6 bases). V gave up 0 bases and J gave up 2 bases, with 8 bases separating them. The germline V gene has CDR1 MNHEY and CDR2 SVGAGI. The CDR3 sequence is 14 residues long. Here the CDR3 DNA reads TGTGCCAGCAGTTACTCGCGGGGAGCCTACGAGCAGTACTTC. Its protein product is CASSYSRGAYEQYF.

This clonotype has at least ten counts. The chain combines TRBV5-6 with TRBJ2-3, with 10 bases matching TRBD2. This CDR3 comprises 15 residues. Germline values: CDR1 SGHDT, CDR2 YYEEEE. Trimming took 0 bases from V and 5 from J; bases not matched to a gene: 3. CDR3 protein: CASSLASGSQDTQYF. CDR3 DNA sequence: TGTGCCAGCAGCTTGGCTAGCGGGAGTCAAGATACGCAGTATTTT.

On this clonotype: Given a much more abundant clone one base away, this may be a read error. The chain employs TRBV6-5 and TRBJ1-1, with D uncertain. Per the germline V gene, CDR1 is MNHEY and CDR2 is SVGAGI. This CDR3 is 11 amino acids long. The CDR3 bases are TGTGCCAGCAGCGTTGACACTGAAGCTCTCTTT. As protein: CASSVDTEALF.

The DNA of the CDR3 is TGCAGTGCTAGAGATCACACCTGGGACAGGGGCGGAGAGACCCAGTACTTC. Its protein is CSARDHTWDRGGETQYF. The gene calls are TRBV20-1 and TRBJ2-5, with TRBD1 matching 10 bases. The CDR3 extends over 17 amino acids. Germline V gene data show CDR1 as DFQATT and CDR2 as SNEGSKA (reference sequence). V lost 0 bases and J lost 4; bases outside the gene matches: 11.

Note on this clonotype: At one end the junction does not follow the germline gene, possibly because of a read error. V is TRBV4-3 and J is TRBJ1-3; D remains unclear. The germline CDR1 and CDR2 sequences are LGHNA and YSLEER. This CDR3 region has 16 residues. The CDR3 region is CASSQDSPSYGNTIYF. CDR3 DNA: TGCGCTAGCAGCCAAGATTCTCCTTCATATGGAAACACCATATATTTT.

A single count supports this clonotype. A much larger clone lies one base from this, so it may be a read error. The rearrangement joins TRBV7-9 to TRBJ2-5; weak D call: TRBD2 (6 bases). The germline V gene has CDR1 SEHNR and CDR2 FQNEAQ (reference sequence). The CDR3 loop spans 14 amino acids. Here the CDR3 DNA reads TGTGCCAGCAGGCCACCGGGGGACCAAGCGACCCAGTACTTC. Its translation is CASRPPGDQATQYF.

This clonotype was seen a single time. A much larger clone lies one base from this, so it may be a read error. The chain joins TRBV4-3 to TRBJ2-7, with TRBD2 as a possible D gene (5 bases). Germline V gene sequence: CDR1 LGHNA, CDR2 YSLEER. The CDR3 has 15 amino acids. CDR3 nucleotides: TGCGCCAGCAGCCAAGGACGTCAGGACTCCTACGAGCTGTACTTC. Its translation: CASSQGRQDSYELYF.

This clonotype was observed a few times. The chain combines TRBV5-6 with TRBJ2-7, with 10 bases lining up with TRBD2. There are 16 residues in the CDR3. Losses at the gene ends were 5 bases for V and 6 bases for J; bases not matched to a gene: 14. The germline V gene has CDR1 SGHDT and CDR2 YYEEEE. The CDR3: CASSSSASGRSSEQYF. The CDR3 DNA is TGTGCCAGCAGTTCCTCAGCTAGCGGGAGATCTTCCGAGCAGTACTTC.

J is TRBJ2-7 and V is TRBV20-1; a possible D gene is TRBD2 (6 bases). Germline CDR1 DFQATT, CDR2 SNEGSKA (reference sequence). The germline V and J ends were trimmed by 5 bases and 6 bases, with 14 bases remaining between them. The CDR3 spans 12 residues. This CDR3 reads CSASGTSPEQYF. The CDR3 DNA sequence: TGCAGTGCTTCTGGGACTTCGCCCGAGCAGTACTTC.

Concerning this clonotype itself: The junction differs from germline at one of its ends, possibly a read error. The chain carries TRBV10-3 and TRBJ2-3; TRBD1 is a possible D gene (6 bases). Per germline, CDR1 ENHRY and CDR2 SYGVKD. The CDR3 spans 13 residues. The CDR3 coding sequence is TGTGCCATCAGTGAGATGGGGGCAGAAACGCAGTATTTT. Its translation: CAISEMGAETQYF.

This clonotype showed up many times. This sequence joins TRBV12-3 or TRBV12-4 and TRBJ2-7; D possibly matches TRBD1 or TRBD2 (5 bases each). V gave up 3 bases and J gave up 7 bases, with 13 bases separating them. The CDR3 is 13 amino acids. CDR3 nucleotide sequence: TGTGCCAGCAGTTTCCCCGGGGCGAAGGAGCAGTACTTC. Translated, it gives CASSFPGAKEQYF.

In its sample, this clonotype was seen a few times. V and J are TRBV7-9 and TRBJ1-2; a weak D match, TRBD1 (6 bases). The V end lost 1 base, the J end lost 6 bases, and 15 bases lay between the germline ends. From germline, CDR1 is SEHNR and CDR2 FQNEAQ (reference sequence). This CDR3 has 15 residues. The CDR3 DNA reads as TGTGCCAGCAGCTTAGGGGCACAGGGATCGGATGGCTACACCTTC. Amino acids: CASSLGAQGSDGYTF.

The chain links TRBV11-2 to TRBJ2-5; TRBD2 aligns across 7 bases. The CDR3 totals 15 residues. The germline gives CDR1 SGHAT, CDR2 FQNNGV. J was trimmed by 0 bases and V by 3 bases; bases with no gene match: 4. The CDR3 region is CASSFSGSYQETQYF. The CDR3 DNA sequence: TGTGCCAGCAGCTTTAGCGGGTCGTACCAAGAGACCCAGTACTTC.

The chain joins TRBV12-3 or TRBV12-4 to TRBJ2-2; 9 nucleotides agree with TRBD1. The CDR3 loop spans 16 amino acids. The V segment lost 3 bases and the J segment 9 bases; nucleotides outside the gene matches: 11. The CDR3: CASSFPKTGGTWELFF. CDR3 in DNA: TGTGCCAGCAGTTTCCCAAAGACAGGGGGAACCTGGGAGCTGTTTTTT.

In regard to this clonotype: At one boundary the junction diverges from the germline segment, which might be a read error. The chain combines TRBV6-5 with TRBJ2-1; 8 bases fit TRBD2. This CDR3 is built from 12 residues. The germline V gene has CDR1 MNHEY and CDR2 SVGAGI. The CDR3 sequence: CASSWGAGEQLF. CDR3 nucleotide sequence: TGTGCCAGCAGCTGGGGAGCGGGAGAGCAGCTCTTC.

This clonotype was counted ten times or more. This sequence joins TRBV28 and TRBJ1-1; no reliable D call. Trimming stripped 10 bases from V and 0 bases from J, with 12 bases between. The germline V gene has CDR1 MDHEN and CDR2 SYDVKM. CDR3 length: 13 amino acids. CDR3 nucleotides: TGTGCCACCACCGGGCAGATGAACACTGAAGCTTTCTTT. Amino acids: CATTGQMNTEAFF.

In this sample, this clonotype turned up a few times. The CDR3 loop is CASSLDRAAIHYEQYF. The CDR3 nucleotides are TGCGCCAGCAGCCTGGACAGGGCGGCGATTCACTACGAGCAGTACTTC. V and J are TRBV4-3 and TRBJ2-7; 8 nucleotides agree with TRBD1. Germline loops: CDR1 LGHNA, CDR2 YSLEER. V trimming: 4 bases; J trimming: 3 bases; junction bases outside the gene matches: 11. The length of the CDR3 is 16 residues.

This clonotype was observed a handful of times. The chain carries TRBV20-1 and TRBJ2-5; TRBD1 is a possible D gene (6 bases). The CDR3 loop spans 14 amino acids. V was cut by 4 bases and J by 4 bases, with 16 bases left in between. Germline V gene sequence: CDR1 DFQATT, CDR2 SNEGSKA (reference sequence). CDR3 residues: CSAKGRDTGETQYF. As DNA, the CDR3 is TGCAGTGCTAAAGGACGGGACACAGGAGAGACCCAGTACTTC.

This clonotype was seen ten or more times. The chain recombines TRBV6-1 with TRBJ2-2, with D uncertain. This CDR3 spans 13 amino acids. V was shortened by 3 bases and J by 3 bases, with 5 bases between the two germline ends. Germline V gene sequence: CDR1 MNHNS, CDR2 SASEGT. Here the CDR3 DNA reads TGTGCCAGCAGTGAGTCGTACACCGGGGAGCTGTTTTTT. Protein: CASSESYTGELFF.